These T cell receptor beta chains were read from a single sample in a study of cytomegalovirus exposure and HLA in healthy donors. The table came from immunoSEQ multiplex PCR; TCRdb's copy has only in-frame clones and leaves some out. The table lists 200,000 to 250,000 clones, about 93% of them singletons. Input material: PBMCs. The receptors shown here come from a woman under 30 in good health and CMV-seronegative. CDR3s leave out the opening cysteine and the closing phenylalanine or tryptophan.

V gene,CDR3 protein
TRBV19,ASSIAGGPSNEQF
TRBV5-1,ASRPTSGSTDTQY
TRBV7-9,ASSHRDRDTEAF
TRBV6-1,ASSGWDRGALNTEAF
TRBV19,ASSIAGALRNYGYT
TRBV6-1,ASIRGSHTGELF
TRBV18,ASSPPASPGELF
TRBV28,ASSQPGTVSYEQY
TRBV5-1,ASSFGQVTGELF
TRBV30,AWRDTDNYGYT
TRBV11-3,ASSLTQGSEQY
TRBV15,ATSRGTAGEKLF
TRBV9,ASSVGAGAIRRSYNEQF
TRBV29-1,SGGGQGHGYT
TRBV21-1,ASSKGSRTGSTYEQY
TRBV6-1,ASSVNPGSRPDQPQH
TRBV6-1,ASSDEAGSGGNEQF
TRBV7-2,ASSLDGFTDTQY
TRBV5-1,ASSSPGQEAF
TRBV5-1,ASSSSGTGHTGELF
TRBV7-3,ASSSRSSSYNEQF
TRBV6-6,ASSYTGQVGKDEQY
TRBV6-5,ASSYSGQGFYEQY
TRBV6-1,ASSTGANTEAF
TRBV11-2,ASRRTGSNEQF
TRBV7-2,ASSSGLAYNEQF
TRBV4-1,ASSQVAGDRDTQY
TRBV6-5,ASSSTDRGLTEAF
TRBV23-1,ASSQTLPREGEAF
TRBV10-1,ASSDGGSGGYT
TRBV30,ASARQGNQPQH